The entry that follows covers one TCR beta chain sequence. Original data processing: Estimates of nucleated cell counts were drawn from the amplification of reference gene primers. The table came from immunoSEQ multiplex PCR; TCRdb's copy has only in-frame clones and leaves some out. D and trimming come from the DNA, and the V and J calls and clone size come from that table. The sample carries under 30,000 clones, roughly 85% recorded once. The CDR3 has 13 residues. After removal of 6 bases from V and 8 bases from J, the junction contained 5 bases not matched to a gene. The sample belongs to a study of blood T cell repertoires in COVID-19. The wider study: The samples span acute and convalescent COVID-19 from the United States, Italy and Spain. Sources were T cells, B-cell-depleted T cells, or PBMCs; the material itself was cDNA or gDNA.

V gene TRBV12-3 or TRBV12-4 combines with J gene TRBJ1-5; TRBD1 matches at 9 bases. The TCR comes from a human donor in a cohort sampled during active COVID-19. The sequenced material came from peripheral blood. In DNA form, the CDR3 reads TGTGCCAGCAGCCCGGGACAGGGAAAGCCCCAGCATTTT. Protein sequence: CASSPGQGKPQHF.